This is a list of T cell receptor beta chains from one sample in a study of shared clonotypes between healthy human individuals. Sequencing used immunoSEQ multiplex PCR; TCRdb keeps in-frame clones, though not all of them. Here the sample spans under 850,000 clones, 80% to 95% being singletons. Sequenced input: naive CD8+ T cells sorted from blood. Receptors originate from a young man in good health. Each CDR3 is given with its conserved first and last residue. Fields, in order: clone size, J gene, D gene, V gene, CDR3 DNA, CDR3 protein. D genes are given only for firm matches. Clone size appears in some rows only: once, few, many, or a class for an expanded clone.

once	TRBJ2-7	TRBD1	TRBV7-6	TGTGCCAGCAGCCGACAGGGATCCTACGAGCAGTACTTC	CASSRQGSYEQYF
.	TRBJ2-2	.	TRBV28	TGTGCCAGCAGTTTATTTACGGGGAACACCGGGGAGCTGTTTTTT	CASSLFTGNTGELFF
.	TRBJ2-7	TRBD1	TRBV27	TGTGCCAGCAGTCCAACAGGGGGCACCTCCTACGAGCAGTACTTC	CASSPTGGTSYEQYF
.	TRBJ2-3	.	TRBV7-8	TGTGCCAGCAGCTTAAGTTCAGATACGCAGTATTTT	CASSLSSDTQYF
.	TRBJ1-4	.	TRBV7-9	TGTGCCAGCAGCTTAGCCGCTGAACAGATGAATGAAAAACTGTTTTTT	CASSLAAEQMNEKLFF
once	TRBJ1-2	.	TRBV12-5	TGTGCTAGTGGCAAGGGACATAGCTATGGCTACACCTTC	CASGKGHSYGYTF
.	TRBJ1-2	.	TRBV7-9	TGTGCCAGCAGCTTAGTGCAAAGGGAGGTCTATGGCTACACCTTC	CASSLVQREVYGYTF
.	TRBJ2-1	.	TRBV27	TGTGCCAGCAGCAAGGGCCACAATGAGCAGTTCTTC	CASSKGHNEQFF
.	TRBJ2-7	TRBD1	TRBV7-9	TGTGCCAGCAGCGCAGGACAGGGGTACAACTACGAGCAGTACTTC	CASSAGQGYNYEQYF
.	TRBJ1-5	.	TRBV9	TGTGCCAGCAGGCGGGATCAGCCCCAGCATTTT	CASRRDQPQHF
.	TRBJ2-3	.	TRBV27	TGTGCCAGCATGGGGGCAGATACGCAGTATTTT	CASMGADTQYF
.	TRBJ2-7	.	TRBV2	TGTGCCAGCAGCAAAACCGGACCCGATGAGAGGTACTTC	CASSKTGPDERYF
.	TRBJ2-7	.	TRBV7-9	TGTGCCAGCAGCTTCAGTTCCACGGCCGCCGAGCAGTACTTC	CASSFSSTAAEQYF
.	TRBJ1-1	.	TRBV28	TGTGCCAGCAGTCCTTCTCAAGTCACTGAAGCTTTCTTT	CASSPSQVTEAFF
.	TRBJ2-3	TRBD1	TRBV6-1	TGTGCCAGCCCGGACAGGGAGGGCACAGATACGCAGTATTTT	CASPDREGTDTQYF
.	TRBJ2-7	TRBD1	TRBV9	TGTGCCAGCAGCGCAGGACAGGCTTACGAGCAGTACTTC	CASSAGQAYEQYF
.	TRBJ2-1	.	TRBV27	TGTGCCAGCAGTCGGGACCCAAGATACAATGAGCAGTTCTTC	CASSRDPRYNEQFF
.	TRBJ2-1	TRBD2	TRBV9	TGTGCCAGCAGCGTAGCGGGAGCCGGGGGGGACAATGAGCAGTTCTTC	CASSVAGAGGDNEQFF
.	TRBJ1-2	.	TRBV15	TGTGCCACCAGCAGAGTGGGGGACGGCTATGGCTACACCTTC	CATSRVGDGYGYTF
.	TRBJ1-2	TRBD1	TRBV5-4	TGTGCCAGCAGCTTGGGACGACAGGGAGAATTCTATGGCTACACCTTC	CASSLGRQGEFYGYTF
.	TRBJ2-7	.	TRBV4-3	TGCGCCAGCAGCCAAGAAGCCAGAACCTACGAGCAGTACTTC	CASSQEARTYEQYF
.	TRBJ2-7	.	TRBV29-1	TGCAGCGCCTACACAGAAACCTACGAGCAGTACTTC	CSAYTETYEQYF
.	TRBJ2-2	.	TRBV28	TGTGCCAGCAGTTTCCGGGACACCACCGGGGAGCTGTTTTTT	CASSFRDTTGELFF
.	TRBJ1-3	TRBD1	TRBV5-4	TGTGCCAGCAGCTTGTCCTCGACAGGGGGCGGTGGAAACACCATATATTTT	CASSLSSTGGGGNTIYF
.	TRBJ1-1	.	TRBV27	TGTGCCAGCGGGGCAGGAGTGGCTTTCTTT	CASGAGVAFF
once	TRBJ2-1	.	TRBV7-3	TGTGCCAGCAGCTTATGGTCCCTGGACAGAAGGAATGAGCAGTTCTTC	CASSLWSLDRRNEQFF
.	TRBJ2-7	.	TRBV11-2	TGTGCCAGCAGCCCTGAAATATCCGCCACCTACGAACAGTACTTC	CASSPEISATYEQYF
.	TRBJ1-2	.	TRBV6-6	TGTGCCAGCAGTTACTTGTCCGTTAACTATGGCTACACCTTC	CASSYLSVNYGYTF
few	TRBJ2-5	.	TRBV7-9	TGTGCCAGCAGCGAAGAGCCCAAGACGACCCAGTACTTC	CASSEEPKTTQYF
once	TRBJ2-1	.	TRBV27	TGTGCCACCCTGGCGGGAAATGAGCAGTTCTTC	CATLAGNEQFF
.	TRBJ2-1	TRBD2	TRBV13	TGTGCCAGCAGCGGACAAGGACTAGCGGGAGACTCCTACAATGAGCAGTTCTTC	CASSGQGLAGDSYNEQFF
.	TRBJ2-1	TRBD1	TRBV27	TGTGCCAGCAGTGTGGGAGTGGGGACAGGGTACAATGAGCAGTTCTTC	CASSVGVGTGYNEQFF
.	TRBJ1-4	.	TRBV9	TGTGCCAGCAGCGTAGGGGGCAGGGGAAAACTGTTTTTT	CASSVGGRGKLFF
.	TRBJ2-1	TRBD2	TRBV6-6	TGTGCCAGCGGGCGACTAGCGGGAGCTGTTGAGCAGTTCTTC	CASGRLAGAVEQFF
.	TRBJ2-2	TRBD2	TRBV6-1	TGTGCCAGCAGTGAATTGAGTGCTAGCGGGAAGTACACTAACACCGGGGAGCTGTTTTTT	CASSELSASGKYTNTGELFF
.	TRBJ2-6	.	TRBV7-2	TGTGCCAGCAGCTTAGGGGGCTCTGGGGCCAACGTCCTGACTTTC	CASSLGGSGANVLTF
.	TRBJ1-1	.	TRBV13	TGTGCCAGCAGCAATCAAAGGGCTGAAGCTTTCTTT	CASSNQRAEAFF
.	TRBJ2-4	.	TRBV6-1	TGTGCCAGCAGTGGAGGACAGTCGGCCAAAAACATTCAGTACTTC	CASSGGQSAKNIQYF
.	TRBJ2-7	TRBD2	TRBV19	TGTGCCAGTAGTCCCGGGACTAGCGGGACTCTCGAGCAGTACTTC	CASSPGTSGTLEQYF
.	TRBJ2-1	TRBD2	TRBV2	TGTGCCAGCAGTGAAATCGGGGGGGAAGCTCATGAGCAGTTCTTC	CASSEIGGEAHEQFF
.	TRBJ1-1	TRBD1	TRBV5-1	TGCGCCAGCAGCTTGGTTGGGACAGGCTTGAACACTGAAGCTTTCTTT	CASSLVGTGLNTEAFF